One and the same sample provided the 26 T cell receptor beta chains below, sequenced in a study of blood T cell repertoires in COVID-19 (dated by TCRdb to 2020 to 2022). Library construction relied on the immunoSEQ multiplex PCR assay. TCRdb's version of the immuneACCESS table is confined to in-frame rearrangements and falls short of the full clone set. An unresolved V gene accounts for under half of the shortfall where checked; the remainder is of unknown origin. The sample records a few hundred thousand clones, 85% to 90% of which are singletons. The top ten constitute 1% of the sample. What was sequenced was PBMCs or T cells enriched from blood (not recorded which). The receptors derive from a man aged 18 to 35 who had recovered from COVID-19.

The chain couples TRBV28 to TRBJ2-7, with D uncertain. The CDR3 length is 14 residues. Trimming pared 4 bases from V and 0 bases from J, leaving 10 bases between. In germline, CDR1 is MDHEN, CDR2 SYDVKM. The CDR3 nucleotides are TGTGCCAGCAGTTGGGCGCCGAGCTCCTACGAGCAGTACTTC. This codes for CASSWAPSSYEQYF. The variable domain in full, with the rest retrieved from reference TRBV28 and TRBJ2-7, is DVKVTQSSRYLVKRTGEKVFLECVQDMDHENMFWYRQDPGLGLRLIYFSYDVKMKEKGDIPEGYSVSREKKERFSLILESASTNQTSMYLCASSWAPSSYEQYFGPGTRLTVT.

The chain has TRBV27 and TRBJ2-5; 8 positions match TRBD2. V lost 6 bases to trimming and J lost 4 bases; unmatched junction nucleotides: 10. This CDR3 comprises 15 residues. Germline CDR1 is MNHEY and CDR2 is SMNVEV (reference sequence). The CDR3 region is CASRSAGVSGETQYF. The CDR3 nucleotides read TGTGCCAGCAGGTCAGCGGGAGTGTCGGGAGAGACCCAGTACTTC.

The chain carries TRBV28 and TRBJ2-1; 9 bases map to TRBD2. The V gene's germline CDR1 is MDHEN and CDR2 SYDVKM. Unmatched junction bases numbered 16, after V lost 2 bases and J lost 2 bases. The CDR3 runs to 20 residues. The CDR3 loop is CASSLASGIPTSGPYNEQFF. Written as DNA, the CDR3 is TGTGCCAGCAGTTTAGCTAGCGGGATACCTACCTCGGGCCCCTACAATGAGCAGTTCTTC.

The gene calls are TRBV6-5 and TRBJ1-4, with D tentatively TRBD1 (6 bases). Trimming stripped 6 bases from V and 1 base from J, with 9 bases between. Germline V lookup: CDR1 MNHEY, CDR2 SVGAGI. This CDR3 is built from 14 residues. The CDR3 nucleotides are TGTGCCAGCAGGCCGACAGGAACTAATGAAAAACTGTTTTTT. Protein: CASRPTGTNEKLFF.

The chain is built from TRBV7-6 and TRBJ1-2; 7 bases fit TRBD1. This CDR3 has 15 residues. V lost 4 bases to trimming and J lost 8 bases; unmatched junction nucleotides: 13. The germline gives CDR1 SGHVS, CDR2 FNYEAQ. CDR3 in amino acids: CASSWRDSGERGYTF. CDR3 DNA sequence: TGTGCCAGCAGCTGGCGGGACAGTGGGGAAAGAGGCTACACCTTC.

This chain uses TRBV5-1 with TRBJ1-1; D uncertain. The CDR3 length is 15 residues. V shed 4 bases and J shed 2 bases, with 15 bases lying between them. CDR1 and CDR2 from the germline V gene are SGHRS and YFSETQ. The CDR3 nucleotides are TGCGCCAGCAGCGCCCGCGCGAACCTCAACACTGAAGCTTTCTTT. Amino acids: CASSARANLNTEAFF.

This chain joins TRBV7-9 and TRBJ2-6; possibly TRBD2 for D (6 bases). The CDR3 sequence is 16 residues long. Germline CDR1 is SEHNR and CDR2 is FQNEAQ (reference sequence). V gave up 3 bases and J gave up 0 bases, with 9 bases separating them. The CDR3 is CASSFGGNSGANVLTF. The CDR3, as DNA: TGTGCCAGCAGCTTTGGGGGGAACTCTGGGGCCAACGTCCTGACTTTC.

This clone was seen just once. V gene TRBV19 combines with J gene TRBJ1-1; D call uncertain. Germline assignment: CDR1 LNHDA and CDR2 SQIVND (reference sequence). The CDR3 sequence is 15 residues long. V gave up 1 base and J gave up 3 bases, with 12 bases separating them. The DNA of the CDR3 is TGTGCCAGTAGTATAGCTTCGCTAATTGACACTGAAGCTTTCTTT. It yields the protein CASSIASLIDTEAFF.

The chain joins TRBV29-1 to TRBJ2-1, with no clear D. Trimming removed 3 bases from V and 7 bases from J, with 10 bases in between. CDR1 and CDR2 from the germline V gene are SQVTM and ANQGSEA. CDR3 length: 12 amino acids. In DNA form, the CDR3 reads TGCAGCGTTGATGAGACAAGTAATGAGCAGTTCTTC. Its protein product is CSVDETSNEQFF.

The CDR3 loop is CASSLAQRGPREQYF. In DNA, the CDR3 is TGTGCCAGCAGCTTAGCCCAACGGGGTCCAAGGGAGCAGTACTTC. The V gene is TRBV11-2, the J gene TRBJ2-7; tentatively, D is TRBD2 (5 bases). Germline V gene lookup returns CDR1 SGHAT and CDR2 FQNNGV. CDR3 length: 15 residues. Trimming took 1 base from V and 7 from J, leaving 17 bases between them.

The chain employs TRBV12-5 and TRBJ2-7, with TRBD2 identical over 8 bases. The CDR3 runs to 14 residues. V lost 6 bases, J lost 8 bases, and 12 bases stayed unmatched. The germline V gene has CDR1 LGHNT and CDR2 FRNRAP. The CDR3 DNA follows: TGTGCTAGTGGCCGGGGGAGCGGGGGAAACAAGCAGTACTTC. It codes for CASGRGSGGNKQYF.

The V gene is TRBV9, the J gene TRBJ2-3, with D perhaps matching TRBD1 (5 bases). The CDR3 is 14 amino acids. CDR1 and CDR2 (germline): SGDLS, YYNGEE. The V end was cut by 0 bases, the J end by 2 bases, with 7 bases between. CDR3 DNA sequence: TGTGCCAGCAGCGTAGGGACATACACAGATACGCAGTATTTT. It yields the protein CASSVGTYTDTQYF.

The chain carries TRBV5-6 and TRBJ1-2; D is ambiguous. The CDR3 consists of 12 residues. Germline lookup yields CDR1 SGHDT and CDR2 YYEEEE. V was pared by 1 base and J by 8 bases, with 9 bases between. CDR3 DNA sequence: TGTGCCAGCAGCTTGTACATGGAGGGCTACACCTTC. Its protein product is CASSLYMEGYTF.

Turning to this clone: No conserved phenylalanine or tryptophan ends this CDR3, so it is likely a read error. No DNA is shown, since the ends of the CDR3 on it are uncertain; the CDR3 is the one TCRdb lists. The V call is TRBV27, the J call TRBJ1-1; TRBD1 is taken as the D call from the table, unchecked against the DNA. The CDR3 is 15 amino acids in total, end residues counted. From germline, CDR1 is MNHEY and CDR2 SMNVEV (reference sequence). The chain's CDR3 is CASSPAALAGKLVFL.

This chain joins TRBV9 and TRBJ2-1, with TRBD2 matching 9 bases. Germline V CDR1 and CDR2: SGDLS, YYNGEE. The CDR3 has 15 residues. Trimming removed 3 bases from V and 7 bases from J; junction bases left unmatched: 8. The CDR3 DNA sequence: TGTGCCAGCAGCGCCGCCAGCGGGAGGTATAATGAGCAGTTCTTC. Translating it yields CASSAASGRYNEQFF.

The chain has TRBV11-2 and TRBJ1-1, with no clear D. Per germline, CDR1 SGHAT and CDR2 FQNNGV. Trimming stripped 0 bases from V and 10 bases from J, with 18 bases between. CDR3 size: 15 residues. The CDR3 loop is CASSLEPRKHSGAFF. CDR3 bases: TGTGCCAGCAGCTTAGAACCAAGAAAACACAGCGGAGCTTTCTTT.

The V and J genes are TRBV5-5 and TRBJ2-1; the match to TRBD2 covers 7 bases. Germline V gives CDR1 SGHKS, CDR2 YYEKEE (reference sequence). CDR3 length: 15 amino acids. Trimming cost V 0 bases and J 4 bases; bases outside gene matches: 4. The CDR3 sequence is CASSLEVAGYNEQFF. Here the CDR3 DNA reads TGTGCCAGCAGCTTGGAAGTAGCGGGTTACAATGAGCAGTTCTTC.

This clone showed up just once. CDR3 residues: CASSPALIDRSTEAFF. The CDR3 DNA is TGTGCCAGCTCACCGGCCTTGATCGACAGGAGCACTGAAGCTTTCTTT. The genes are TRBV18 and TRBJ1-1; D is perhaps TRBD1 (6 bases). Trimming removed 3 bases from V and 4 bases from J, with 18 bases in between. CDR1 and CDR2 from the germline V gene are KGHSH and LQKENI. The CDR3 totals 16 residues.

The J gene is TRBJ2-7, the V gene TRBV5-1, with 9 nucleotides matching TRBD1. Trimming at V came to 4 bases and at J to 3 bases, leaving 8 bases not matched to a gene. The CDR3 sequence is 15 residues long. Germline V CDR1 and CDR2: SGHRS, YFSETQ. CDR3 sequence: CASSPAPTGGYEQYF. The CDR3 region has the DNA TGCGCCAGCAGCCCCGCCCCGACAGGGGGCTACGAGCAGTACTTC.

The chain employs TRBV7-9 and TRBJ2-7, with D possibly TRBD2 on 6 matching bases. The CDR3 sequence is 14 residues long. The V and J ends lost 5 bases and 6 bases respectively, with 17 bases between them. Germline V gene lookup returns CDR1 SEHNR and CDR2 FQNEAQ (reference sequence). The CDR3 DNA sequence: TGTGCCAGCAGCGCAGTAGCGGTGGATCTCGAGCAGTACTTC. Translating gives CASSAVAVDLEQYF.

The chain combines TRBV6-2 or TRBV6-3 with TRBJ1-2; D not certain. Germline loops: CDR1 MNHEY, CDR2 SVGEGT. Trimming removed 2 bases from V and 6 bases from J, with 10 bases in between. This CDR3 contains 13 residues. CDR3 DNA: TGTGCCAGCAGTTACGTCAGAGAGGATGGCTACACCTTC. It codes for CASSYVREDGYTF.

The CDR3 is CASSKDLGGLRQSTDTQYF. The CDR3 DNA reads as TGTGCCAGCAGCAAAGATTTGGGGGGACTACGCCAGAGCACAGATACGCAGTATTTT. The J gene is TRBJ2-3, the V gene TRBV21-1; the D call of TRBD2 is as the table states it, not checked on the DNA. TRBV21-1 is a listed pseudogene. This CDR3 has 19 residues.

The chain has TRBV14 and TRBJ2-1; D is possibly TRBD2 (6 bases). The germline V gene has CDR1 SGHDN and CDR2 FVKESK. The CDR3 has 13 residues. V shed 3 bases and J shed 3 bases, with 6 bases lying between them. This CDR3 is CASSQGLYNEQFF. CDR3 coding DNA: TGTGCCAGCAGCCAGGGACTCTACAATGAGCAGTTCTTC.

The J gene is TRBJ2-2, the V gene TRBV18; TRBD1 agrees at 9 bases. This CDR3 comprises 17 residues. With V trimmed by 3 bases and J by 7 bases, 12 bases remained unmatched. Germline lookup yields CDR1 KGHSH and CDR2 LQKENI. The CDR3 region is CASSPPSVGQGHGELFF. The CDR3 region has the DNA TGTGCCAGCTCACCGCCTTCAGTTGGACAGGGGCACGGGGAGCTGTTTTTT. The full variable domain, its missing parts supplied by reference TRBV18 and TRBJ2-2, is NAGVMQNPRHLVRRRGQEARLRCSPMKGHSHVYWYRQLPEEGLKFMVYLQKENIIDESGMPKERFSAEFPKEGPSILRIQQVVRGDSAAYFCASSPPSVGQGHGELFFGEGSRLTVL.

Only a few counts were recorded for this clone. The V call is TRBV2, the J call TRBJ2-7; a weak D match, TRBD2 (6 bases). This CDR3 region has 13 residues. From germline, CDR1 is SNHLY and CDR2 FYNNEI. V was shortened by 11 bases and J by 3 bases, with 17 bases between the two germline ends. As DNA, the CDR3 is TGTGCCGGGGGGACGGGGGACGACTACGAGCAGTACTTC. Protein: CAGGTGDDYEQYF.

The chain employs TRBV14 and TRBJ1-1; D gene ambiguous. Trimming pared 2 bases from V and 2 bases from J, leaving 9 bases between. Germline CDR1 reads SGHDN; CDR2 reads FVKESK. There are 14 residues in the CDR3. In DNA, the CDR3 is TGTGCCAGCAGCCAATTAATAAAAAACACTGAAGCTTTCTTT. It specifies CASSQLIKNTEAFF.